This entry features one TCR beta chain sequence. No antigen is known for it. Clones were read by immunoSEQ multiplex PCR, and TCRdb kept only the in-frame ones, dropping some. This sample has about 40,000 clones, with less than 70% found just once. This record comes from a study of vaccination effects on CD4 cells after COVID-19. The study's findings and limits: Pronounced clonal contraction occurred in clones induced by infection and by vaccine late after vaccination.

ViraFEST expansion of antigen-specific CD4+ T cells with viral peptide pools preceded sequencing. Upon completion of around 9 days in culture, CD4+ T cells were isolated. No vaccinee had earlier SARS-CoV-2 infection, and nucleocapsid antibodies were negative. With roughly 9.5 ug/ml peptides and 10 IU/ml IL-2, 2 million or so PBMC per well were cultured. Cultures had half their medium replaced with IL-2 medium on days 3 and 7. The CDR3 totals 14 residues. V was clipped by 4 bases and J by 7 bases, with 17 bases between them. Germline CDR1 reads KGHSH; CDR2 reads LQKENI. The genes are TRBV18 and TRBJ2-7, with D maybe TRBD2 (5 bases). Sequencing used CD4+ T cells from PBMCs cultured with HCoV-OC43 spike peptides, obtained before COVID-19 vaccination. Documented subset: HCoV-OC43 spike overlapping peptide pool stimulation. This TCR derives from a human donor who received a COVID-19 vaccine. The CDR3 DNA sequence: TGTGCCAGCTCACAGGACTCCGCTTCAAGTGAGCAGTACTTC. Translated: CASSQDSASSEQYF.